This entry lists 2 T cell receptor beta chains sequenced from one sample in a study of T cells after yellow fever vaccination. TCRdb redid the calling of the 5' RACE reads with MiXCR, one entry per CDR3 protein. The sample includes hundreds of thousands of distinct CDR3 sequences, around 8.1% of them seen just once. The material was PBMCs, obtained about 49 days after the first yellow fever vaccination. The source of these receptors is a man aged 18-30 years who received the YFV17D yellow fever vaccine.

This clonotype was observed many times. This chain joins TRBV20-1 and TRBJ2-5, with a weak D call TRBD1 (5 bases). Germline lookup yields CDR1 DFQATT and CDR2 SNEGSKA (reference sequence). V shed 4 bases and J shed 5 bases, with 14 bases lying between them. There are 13 residues in the CDR3. In DNA form, the CDR3 reads TGCAGTGCTAATCTAGGGGCCCGGGAGACCCAGTACTTC. The encoded protein is CSANLGARETQYF.

The rearrangement joins TRBV5-1 to TRBJ2-5; tentatively, D is TRBD2 (6 bases). CDR3 size: 14 residues. Germline CDR1 and CDR2: SGHRS and YFSETQ. The germline V and J ends were trimmed by 7 bases and 5 bases, with 18 bases remaining between them. The CDR3 here is CASRRRVNTETQYF. Written as DNA, the CDR3 is TGCGCCAGCCGCAGGAGGGTAAACACGGAGACCCAGTACTTC.